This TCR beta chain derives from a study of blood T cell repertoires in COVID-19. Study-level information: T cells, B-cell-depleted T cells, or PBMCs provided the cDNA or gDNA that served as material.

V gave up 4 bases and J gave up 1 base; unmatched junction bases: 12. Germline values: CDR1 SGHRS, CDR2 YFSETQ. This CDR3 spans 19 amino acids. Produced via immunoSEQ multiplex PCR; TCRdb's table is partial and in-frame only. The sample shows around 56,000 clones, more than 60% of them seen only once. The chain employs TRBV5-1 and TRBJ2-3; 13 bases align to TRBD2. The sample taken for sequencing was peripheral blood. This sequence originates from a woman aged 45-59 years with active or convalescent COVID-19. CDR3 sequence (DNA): TGCGCCAGCAGCCATGGGACTAGCGGGACCTCCAGGGGCACAGATACGCAGTATTTT. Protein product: CASSHGTSGTSRGTDTQYF. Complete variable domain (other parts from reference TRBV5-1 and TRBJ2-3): KAGVTQTPRYLIKTRGQQVTLSCSPISGHRSVSWYQQTPGQGLQFLFEYFSETQRNKGNFPGRFSGRQFSNSRSEMNVSTLELGDSALYLCASSHGTSGTSRGTDTQYFGPGTRLTVL.